Presented here are 17 T cell receptor beta chains from one specimen sequenced in a study of T cell repertoires in ileal Crohn's disease. Time point denoted: neoterminal ileum biopsy at postoperative endoscopy, about 6 months after surgery. The method was immunoSEQ multiplex PCR; TCRdb's version includes in-frame clones alone and lacks a portion of them. The sample records about 62,000 clones, around nine tenths being singletons. Sequenced: ileal tissue. The receptors were gathered from an adult with Crohn's disease.

For this clone: Other DNA sequences in this specimen translate into the identical CDR3. This chain links TRBV14 with TRBJ1-2, with 8 bases aligning to TRBD1. This CDR3 is 15 amino acids long. Trimming took 1 base from V and 4 from J; bases not matched to a gene: 5. Germline CDR1 reads SGHDN; CDR2 reads FVKESK. The DNA of the CDR3 is TGTGCCAGCAGCCAAGTCGCAGGGGGCAGCTATGGCTACACCTTC. Protein product: CASSQVAGGSYGYTF.

This clone has a single count. V is TRBV5-4 and J is TRBJ2-5; maybe TRBD2 (5 bases). Trimming removed 0 bases at V and 3 bases at J, with 15 bases between. CDR3 size: 16 residues. Germline assignment: CDR1 SGHNT and CDR2 YYREEE (reference sequence). The CDR3 loop is CASSLVIGGREETQYF. The CDR3 coding sequence is TGTGCCAGCAGCTTGGTAATTGGAGGACGAGAAGAGACCCAGTACTTC.

This rearrangement joins TRBV5-8 to TRBJ1-3; D possibly corresponds to TRBD1 (5 bases). The V gene lost 0 bases and the J gene lost 6 bases, with 13 bases spanning the gap. The CDR3 length is 15 residues. Per the germline V gene, CDR1 is SGHTS and CDR2 is YDEGEE. The CDR3 sequence is CASSLVGLFTNTIYF. CDR3 DNA: TGTGCCAGCAGCTTGGTGGGACTATTTACAAACACCATATATTTT.

This rearrangement joins TRBV7-9 to TRBJ2-2; TRBD2 agrees at 9 bases. The junction had 3 bases not matched to a gene; V was cut back by 4 bases and J by 0 bases. The CDR3 covers 16 residues. Germline CDR1 reads SEHNR; CDR2 reads FQNEAQ (reference sequence). The CDR3 sequence: CASSSPSGTNTGELFF. DNA of the CDR3: TGTGCCAGCAGCTCACCTAGCGGGACGAACACCGGGGAGCTGTTTTTT.

The count of this clone is one. The rearrangement joins TRBV29-1 to TRBJ1-4; D is uncertain. The CDR3 has 12 residues. V shed 6 bases and J shed 6 bases, with 11 bases lying between them. From germline, CDR1 is SQVTM and CDR2 ANQGSEA. Written as DNA, the CDR3 is TGCAGCGTCAGAGGGTGGGATGAAAAACTGTTTTTT. It encodes CSVRGWDEKLFF. The variable domain in full, with the rest retrieved from reference TRBV29-1 and TRBJ1-4, is SAVISQKPSRDICQRGTSLTIQCQVDSQVTMMFWYRQQPGQSLTLIATANQGSEATYESGFVIDKFPISRPNLTFSTLTVSNMSPEDSSIYLCSVRGWDEKLFFGSGTQLSVL.

This chain joins TRBV2 and TRBJ1-6, with 9 nucleotides matching TRBD1. The CDR3 runs to 16 residues. Losses at the gene ends were 6 bases for V and 4 bases for J; bases not matched to a gene: 7. Germline lookup yields CDR1 SNHLY and CDR2 FYNNEI. CDR3 sequence reads: CASRGTGNLYNSPLHF. The CDR3 DNA follows: TGTGCCAGCAGGGGGACAGGGAACTTGTATAATTCACCCCTCCACTTT.

The table lists this clone with a count of one. The genes are TRBV20-1 and TRBJ1-2, with no clear D. CDR1 is DFQATT, CDR2 SNEGSKA, per germline (reference sequence). This CDR3 has 9 residues. The V gene lost 5 bases and the J gene lost 8 bases, with 6 bases spanning the gap. The CDR3 DNA is TGCAGTGCTCCAGGAGGCTACACCTTC. It codes for CSAPGGYTF.

V gene TRBV5-1 combines with J gene TRBJ1-4, with no clear D. Germline CDR1 and CDR2: SGHRS and YFSETQ. CDR3 size: 15 residues. Trimming pared 6 bases from V and 8 bases from J, leaving 20 bases between. CDR3 sequence (DNA): TGCGCCAGCAAAATACAGCCTGCCCCGGGGGAAAAACTGTTTTTT. Protein: CASKIQPAPGEKLFF.

This chain connects TRBV29-1 to TRBJ1-3; D possibly corresponds to TRBD1 (5 bases). The V gene lost 4 bases and the J gene lost 2 bases, with 6 bases spanning the gap. The CDR3 spans 12 residues. Germline assignment: CDR1 SQVTM and CDR2 ANQGSEA. The CDR3 DNA is TGCAGCGTTGGACAGACTGGAAACACCATATATTTT. It specifies CSVGQTGNTIYF.

The chain joins TRBV29-1 to TRBJ1-1; unclear D gene. Trimming took 3 bases from V and 6 from J, leaving 17 bases between them. The germline V gene encodes CDR1 SQVTM and CDR2 ANQGSEA. CDR3 length equals 14 residues. DNA for the CDR3: TGCAGCGTTGACGGGGTTGACGGTACCTCTGAAGCTTTCTTT. Translated, it gives CSVDGVDGTSEAFF.

The chain links TRBV2 to TRBJ2-1; 13 positions match TRBD2. CDR1 SNHLY and CDR2 FYNNEI come from the germline V gene. The ends lost 4 bases at V and 9 bases at J; junction bases unmatched: 6. The CDR3 runs to 15 residues. CDR3 in amino acids: CASSGQLAGGGEQFF. CDR3 coding DNA: TGTGCCAGCAGTGGTCAACTAGCGGGAGGGGGTGAGCAGTTCTTC.

This chain links TRBV28 with TRBJ1-3; tentative D call: TRBD1 (6 bases). Trimming removed 6 bases at V and 4 bases at J, with 16 bases between. Germline loops: CDR1 MDHEN, CDR2 SYDVKM. The CDR3 runs to 15 residues. Here the CDR3 reads CASSRITGSGNTIYF. As DNA, the CDR3 is TGTGCCAGCAGCCGTATCACAGGGTCAGGAAACACCATATATTTT.

The chain carries TRBV28 and TRBJ2-5; D unresolved. This CDR3 region has 18 residues. Germline CDR1 MDHEN, CDR2 SYDVKM. Trimming took off 3 bases at V and 5 bases at J, with 25 bases between the two ends. Here the CDR3 reads CASSFRMLAEAPEETQYF. The CDR3 nucleotides are TGTGCCAGCAGTTTCCGGATGCTCGCGGAAGCGCCTGAGGAGACCCAGTACTTC. Filled out from reference TRBV28 and TRBJ2-5, the complete variable domain reads DVKVTQSSRYLVKRTGEKVFLECVQDMDHENMFWYRQDPGLGLRLIYFSYDVKMKEKGDIPEGYSVSREKKERFSLILESASTNQTSMYLCASSFRMLAEAPEETQYFGPGTRLLVL.

This clone was seen a single time. This chain joins TRBV27 and TRBJ2-2; tentative D call: TRBD2 (5 bases). The CDR3 runs to 16 residues. Trimming took off 3 bases at V and 3 bases at J, with 14 bases between the two ends. CDR1 and CDR2 (germline): MNHEY, SMNVEV (reference sequence). CDR3 DNA sequence: TGTGCCAGCAGTTTCTTAAGAGGGCAGTACACCGGGGAGCTGTTTTTT. Its protein product is CASSFLRGQYTGELFF.

The V call is TRBV7-9, the J call TRBJ1-1; 10 bases are a match to TRBD1. Germline V gene lookup returns CDR1 SEHNR and CDR2 FQNEAQ (reference sequence). With V trimmed by 1 base and J by 9 bases, 8 bases remained unmatched. This CDR3 has 15 amino acids. The CDR3 is CASSLVGGQGVKAFF. In nucleotides, the CDR3 is TGTGCCAGCAGCTTAGTTGGCGGACAGGGGGTGAAAGCTTTCTTT.

V and J are TRBV5-1 and TRBJ2-3, with D maybe TRBD1 (5 bases). CDR1 is SGHRS, CDR2 YFSETQ, per germline. The CDR3 runs to 15 residues. V was trimmed by 0 bases and J by 4 bases, leaving 12 bases between them. CDR3 sequence: CASSLAPQGPDTQYF. The CDR3 DNA follows: TGCGCCAGCAGCTTGGCCCCCCAGGGCCCAGATACGCAGTATTTT.

This clone was recorded a few times. The V and J genes are TRBV5-8 and TRBJ1-1; D gene ambiguous. The CDR3 length is 15 residues. The V end was cut by 4 bases, the J end by 5 bases, with 18 bases between. The V gene's germline CDR1 is SGHTS and CDR2 YDEGEE. The CDR3 bases are TGTGCCAGCAGCCGAAGCAGCCTGAGAGGGACTGAAGCTTTCTTT. Protein: CASSRSSLRGTEAFF.